One and the same sample provided the 22 T cell receptor beta chains below, sequenced in a study of post-analysis software for immune sequencing data. Whole-study findings and limits: With TRBV5-6, TRBV5-1 and TRBV20-1 included, about 5 TRBV segments were more frequent in patients than in controls.

The TCR beta cDNA libraries carried unique molecular identifiers. Each CDR3 protein is one row after TCRdb ran MiXCR on the PCR reads. The sample shows fewer than 700,000 distinct CDR3 sequences, roughly 46% of them seen only once. These receptors' antigens are unknown. The material sequenced was blood. The receptors were sampled from a girl between 10 and 17 years old with multiple sclerosis.

The chain recombines TRBV3-1 with TRBJ2-5; the D gene is possibly TRBD2 (5 bases). The end of the DNA fits TRBJ2-7 better, so the J call may be wrong. The CDR3 is 15 residues long. Germline V lookup: CDR1 LGHDT, CDR2 YNNKEL (reference sequence). The CDR3 region has the DNA TGTGCCAGCAGCCAAGGGGCGGGTAGACTGGACGAGCAGTACTTC. It is translated as CASSQGAGRLDEQYF.

This clonotype was counted between two and nine times. The chain is built from TRBV12-3 or TRBV12-4 and TRBJ2-3, with 7 bases lining up with TRBD2. CDR3 length: 14 residues. With V trimmed by 6 bases and J by 4 bases, 7 bases remained unmatched. CDR3 residues: CASSPGLYPDTQYF. The CDR3, as DNA: TGTGCCAGCAGCCCGGGACTATACCCAGATACGCAGTATTTT.

The genes are TRBV29-1 and TRBJ2-2, with 11 bases lining up with TRBD1. CDR1 is SQVTM and CDR2 is ANQGSEA in the germline V gene. The V segment lost 8 bases and the J segment 5 bases; nucleotides outside the gene matches: 4. CDR3 length: 13 residues. CDR3 protein: CSLGQGGTGELFF. The CDR3 coding sequence is TGCAGCTTGGGACAGGGGGGAACCGGGGAGCTGTTTTTT.

This clonotype has just a few counts. The chain couples TRBV7-2 to TRBJ2-3, with 8 nucleotides matching TRBD2. The J segment lost 5 bases and the V segment lost 1 base, leaving 11 bases of the junction unmatched. Per germline, CDR1 SGHTA and CDR2 FQGNSA. The CDR3 sequence is 17 residues long. CDR3 nucleotides: TGTGCCAGCAGCTTAGAATGGCGGGGGGCCGGTGGAGATACGCAGTATTTT. Translation gives CASSLEWRGAGGDTQYF.

The chain uses TRBV9 and TRBJ2-5; TRBD2 matches at 9 bases. Germline V gene sequence: CDR1 SGDLS, CDR2 YYNGEE. CDR3 length: 16 amino acids. V shed 1 base and J 1 base; nucleotides not matched to a gene: 5. CDR3 nucleotides: TGTGCCAGCAGCGTAAGAGTAGCGGGGGCCCAAGAGACCCAGTACTTC. Translated: CASSVRVAGAQETQYF. The full variable domain, in which reference TRBV9 and TRBJ2-5 provide the parts outside the CDR3, is DSGVTQTPKHLITATGQRVTLRCSPRSGDLSVYWYQQSLDQGLQFLIQYYNGEERAKGNILERFSAQQFPDLHSELNLSSLELGDSALYFCASSVRVAGAQETQYFGPGTRLLVL.

The chain couples TRBV7-2 to TRBJ1-5, with D tentatively TRBD1 (6 bases). Trimming left V 3 bases short and J 0 bases short, with 9 bases between. Per germline, CDR1 SGHTA and CDR2 FQGNSA. The CDR3 contains 15 residues. Written as DNA, the CDR3 is TGTGCCAGCAGCTTGACAGGCATTAGCAATCAGCCCCAGCATTTT. Protein sequence: CASSLTGISNQPQHF.

This clonotype was counted only a few times. V gene TRBV20-1 combines with J gene TRBJ2-7; 8 nucleotides agree with TRBD2. The J call may be in error: the DNA end matches TRBJ2-5 better. Germline CDR1 DFQATT, CDR2 SNEGSKA (reference sequence). The CDR3 is made up of 14 amino acids. Written as DNA, the CDR3 is TGCAGTGCTAGAGTGGGTAGCGGGAAAGAGACCCAGTACTTC. Encoded protein: CSARVGSGKETQYF.

This clonotype was observed a handful of times. The chain carries TRBV11-3 and TRBJ2-3; D is possibly TRBD2 (6 bases). With 6 bases removed from V and 6 bases from J, the gap between germline ends came to 16 bases. Germline V gene data show CDR1 as SGHNT and CDR2 as YENEEA. The CDR3 has 14 residues. The CDR3: CASRRLASSDTQYF. In nucleotides, the CDR3 is TGTGCCAGCAGACGTCTAGCGAGTTCCGATACGCAGTATTTT.

Remarks on this clonotype: It is likely a read error, because the conserved phenylalanine at the end of the CDR3 is missing. The chain combines TRBV7-2 with TRBJ2-6; possible D gene TRBD1, 5 bases. The germline V and J ends were trimmed by 2 bases and 1 base, with 6 bases remaining between them. CDR3 size: 15 residues. Germline V gene lookup returns CDR1 SGHTA and CDR2 FQGNSA. The CDR3 here is CASSLRGSGANVLTV. As DNA, the CDR3 is TGTGCCAGCAGCTTAAGGGGATCTGGGGCCAACGTCCTGACTGTC.

This clonotype was counted only a few times. The chain is built from TRBV4-1 and TRBJ2-7; a weak D match, TRBD2 (6 bases). The V end lost 0 bases, the J end lost 0 bases, and 18 bases lay between the germline ends. Germline CDR1 and CDR2: MGHRA and YSYEKL. The length of the CDR3 is 18 residues. In DNA form, the CDR3 reads TGCGCCAGCAGCCAAGAAGGTAGGGGACTGAGGAGCTCCTACGAGCAGTACTTC. Protein sequence: CASSQEGRGLRSSYEQYF.

V and J are TRBV24-1 and TRBJ2-1, with D tentatively TRBD1 (6 bases). The V end was cut by 6 bases, the J end by 6 bases, with 11 bases between. The CDR3 covers 13 residues. The germline V gene has CDR1 KGHDR and CDR2 SFDVKD. The CDR3 bases are TGTGCCACCAGTAACGTAGGGGGCAATGAGCAGTTCTTC. Its translation is CATSNVGGNEQFF.

This sequence joins TRBV7-9 and TRBJ2-7; TRBD2 matches at 12 bases. The CDR3 consists of 17 residues. The V segment lost 1 base and the J segment 3 bases; nucleotides outside the gene matches: 7. Germline lookup yields CDR1 SEHNR and CDR2 FQNEAQ (reference sequence). CDR3 loop: CASSLGTSGDVFYEQYF. CDR3 nucleotide sequence: TGTGCCAGCAGCTTAGGGACTAGCGGGGACGTTTTCTACGAGCAGTACTTC. The variable domain in full, completed from reference TRBV7-9 and TRBJ2-7, reads DTGVSQNPRHKITKRGQNVTFRCDPISEHNRLYWYRQTLGQGPEFLTYFQNEAQLEKSRLLSDRFSAERPKGSFSTLEIQRTEQGDSAMYLCASSLGTSGDVFYEQYFGPGTRLTVT.

The gene calls are TRBV12-3 or TRBV12-4 and TRBJ2-4; 7 bases agree with TRBD2. The DNA end lines up better with TRBJ2-7; the J call may be wrong. The CDR3 runs 15 residues. CDR3 sequence: CASSFRSGTGYEQYF. In nucleotides, the CDR3 is TGTGCCAGCAGTTTTAGGAGCGGGACTGGGTACGAGCAGTACTTC.

This chain joins TRBV5-1 and TRBJ2-3, with 12 bases that match TRBD2. V lost 0 bases to trimming and J lost 2 bases; unmatched junction nucleotides: 7. The CDR3 consists of 18 residues. Germline V gives CDR1 SGHRS, CDR2 YFSETQ. This CDR3 is CASSLVTSGGLDTDTQYF. The CDR3 DNA follows: TGCGCCAGCAGCTTGGTGACTAGCGGGGGCCTAGACACAGATACGCAGTATTTT.

This chain joins TRBV6-1 and TRBJ2-3, with 10 bases fitting TRBD2. This CDR3 spans 14 amino acids. V was pared by 10 bases and J by 5 bases, with 9 bases of the junction left unmatched. Germline values: CDR1 MNHNS, CDR2 SASEGT. CDR3 sequence (DNA): TGTGCCACTAGGGGACTAGCGATTCGAGATACGCAGTATTTT. It yields the protein CATRGLAIRDTQYF.

V and J are TRBV27 and TRBJ2-1; the D gene could be TRBD1 or TRBD2 (5 bases each). Germline assignment: CDR1 MNHEY and CDR2 SMNVEV (reference sequence). The CDR3 is 17 residues long. Trimming took 5 bases from V and 0 from J, leaving 17 bases between them. The CDR3 loop reads CASSPAGATSSYNEQFF. The CDR3 DNA follows: TGTGCCAGCAGTCCCGCCGGGGCTACGAGCTCCTACAATGAGCAGTTCTTC.

This clonotype was recorded a few times. The V gene is TRBV20-1, the J gene TRBJ2-5; D might be TRBD2 (5 bases). The CDR3 contains 13 residues. Trimming left V 2 bases short and J 2 bases short, with 9 bases between. Per the germline V gene, CDR1 is DFQATT and CDR2 is SNEGSKA (reference sequence). The CDR3: CSARLDWQETQYF. The DNA for the CDR3 is TGCAGTGCTAGACTGGACTGGCAAGAGACCCAGTACTTC.

This clonotype was observed at least ten times. The chain links TRBV4-1 to TRBJ2-7; TRBD2 aligns across 10 bases. Germline assignment: CDR1 MGHRA and CDR2 YSYEKL. The junction had 7 bases not matched to a gene; V was cut back by 3 bases and J by 2 bases. The CDR3 is 16 residues long. CDR3 DNA: TGCGCCAGCAGCCAGTCACTAGCGGGGACCCCCTACGAGCAGTACTTC. Protein sequence: CASSQSLAGTPYEQYF.

In this sample, this clonotype turned up a few times. The V gene is TRBV7-9, the J gene TRBJ1-2; D possibly corresponds to TRBD1 (5 bases). Germline V gene data show CDR1 as SEHNR and CDR2 as FQNEAQ (reference sequence). The V and J ends lost 10 bases and 5 bases respectively, with 8 bases between them. The CDR3 consists of 10 residues. The CDR3 nucleotides are TGTGCCATCGGGGCTTATGGCTACACCTTC. It specifies CAIGAYGYTF.

This rearrangement joins TRBV12-3 or TRBV12-4 to TRBJ2-1; D possibly corresponds to TRBD1 (5 bases). This CDR3 contains 12 residues. V was trimmed by 3 bases and J by 10 bases, leaving 10 bases between them. CDR3 sequence: CASSFSRAEQFF. CDR3 coding DNA: TGTGCCAGCAGTTTCTCCAGGGCGGAGCAGTTCTTC.

This chain uses TRBV5-6 with TRBJ2-1; perhaps D is TRBD1 or TRBD2 (5 bases each). Per germline, CDR1 SGHDT and CDR2 YYEEEE. The CDR3 has 13 residues. V dropped 6 bases and J dropped 4 bases, with 11 bases sitting between them. CDR3 amino acids: CASTPRGYNEQFF. Written as DNA, the CDR3 is TGTGCCAGCACCCCGAGGGGTTACAATGAGCAGTTCTTC. Looking up the rest from reference TRBV5-6 and TRBJ2-1 gives the full variable domain: DAGVTQSPTHLIKTRGQQVTLRCSPKSGHDTVSWYQQALGQGPQFIFQYYEEEERQRGNFPDRFSGHQFPNYSSELNVNALLLGDSALYLCASTPRGYNEQFFGPGTRLTVL.

This chain connects TRBV5-1 to TRBJ2-1; possibly TRBD1 or TRBD2 for D (6 bases each). The V gene lost 3 bases and the J gene lost 6 bases, with 16 bases spanning the gap. The CDR3 length is 15 residues. Germline CDR1 SGHRS, CDR2 YFSETQ. For the CDR3, the DNA is TGCGCCAGCAGCTCTGTTACGGAGGGGGGCAATGAGCAGTTCTTC. As protein: CASSSVTEGGNEQFF. Looking up the rest from reference TRBV5-1 and TRBJ2-1 gives the full variable domain: KAGVTQTPRYLIKTRGQQVTLSCSPISGHRSVSWYQQTPGQGLQFLFEYFSETQRNKGNFPGRFSGRQFSNSRSEMNVSTLELGDSALYLCASSSVTEGGNEQFFGPGTRLTVL.